This is a list of T cell receptor beta chains from one sample in a study of cytomegalovirus exposure and HLA in healthy donors. Profiling relied on immunoSEQ multiplex PCR, and the TCRdb table lists in-frame clones only, not all of them. Of about 110,000 clones in the sample, 77% were seen once. The sample comprised PBMCs. Every receptor here comes from a male donor in good health and CMV-seronegative. Each CDR3 is given with its conserved first and last residue. The D gene is left open where the match is weak. Only some rows state a clone size, as once, few, many or a class for expanded clones.

D gene: NA; V gene: TRBV11-2; clone size: NA; J gene: TRBJ1-1; CDR3 DNA: TGTGCCAGCAGCTTACGCGGGGCCACTGAAGCTTTCTTT; CDR3 protein: CASSLRGATEAFF
D gene: TRBD1; V gene: TRBV6-5; clone size: NA; J gene: TRBJ1-2; CDR3 DNA: TGTGCCAGCAGTTACGAACAGGGGGCTAATGGCTACACCTTC; CDR3 protein: CASSYEQGANGYTF
D gene: TRBD2; V gene: TRBV6-1; clone size: NA; J gene: TRBJ2-7; CDR3 DNA: TGTGCCAGCAGTAATGGTGGAGCGGGAGCGGAAGAGCAGTACTTC; CDR3 protein: CASSNGGAGAEEQYF
D gene: NA; V gene: TRBV12-5; clone size: few; J gene: TRBJ2-1; CDR3 DNA: TGTGCTAGTGGTGCCCGTGGGGGCCGGGGTGGTGAGCAGTTCTTC; CDR3 protein: CASGARGGRGGEQFF
D gene: NA; V gene: TRBV30; clone size: NA; J gene: TRBJ1-5; CDR3 DNA: TGTGCCTGGAGCCACCAGGGTTCGCGGCAGCCCCAGCATTTT; CDR3 protein: CAWSHQGSRQPQHF
D gene: TRBD1; V gene: TRBV27; clone size: NA; J gene: TRBJ1-1; CDR3 DNA: TGTGCCAGCAGTCCGATACAGGGGAGCACTGAAGCTTTCTTT; CDR3 protein: CASSPIQGSTEAFF
D gene: TRBD1; V gene: TRBV6-1; clone size: NA; J gene: TRBJ2-7; CDR3 DNA: TGTGCCAGCAGTGAAGCTTCCGGGACAGGGGGCTACGAGCAGTACTTC; CDR3 protein: CASSEASGTGGYEQYF
D gene: NA; V gene: TRBV28; clone size: NA; J gene: TRBJ1-2; CDR3 DNA: TGTGCCAGCAGTTCTTATGGCTACACCTTC; CDR3 protein: CASSSYGYTF
D gene: TRBD1; V gene: TRBV7-6; clone size: NA; J gene: TRBJ1-5; CDR3 DNA: TGTGCCAGCAGCCCCGGGACAGGGAACAGCAATCAGCCCCAGCATTTT; CDR3 protein: CASSPGTGNSNQPQHF
D gene: TRBD2; V gene: TRBV18; clone size: NA; J gene: TRBJ2-7; CDR3 DNA: TGTGCCAGCTCGCTCATGCTAGCGGGAGCGGGGGGCTCCTACGAGCAGTACTTC; CDR3 protein: CASSLMLAGAGGSYEQYF